This T cell receptor beta chain was obtained from a study of cytomegalovirus exposure and HLA in healthy donors. Whole-study context: An earlier analysis found around 100 million unique TCR beta sequences from about 190 million T cells.

PCR amplification relied on 60 Vbeta primers (plus 13 Jbeta primers). The table came from immunoSEQ multiplex PCR; TCRdb's copy has only in-frame clones and leaves some out. The sample lists some 120,000 clones, roughly 74% occurring once. Concerning this clone: The antigen remains undetermined.

CDR3 length: 15 residues. The germline gives CDR1 MNHNS, CDR2 SASEGT. The V and J ends lost 1 base and 4 bases respectively, with 13 bases between them. At collection, donors were nominally healthy, but unrecorded immune exposures were probable. Study-level results: A later analysis reported that several of the most significant clusters appeared to be linked to common viral pathogens, among them Epstein-Barr virus.

The chain links TRBV6-1 to TRBJ1-2; D is possibly TRBD1 (5 bases). The clonotype originates from a woman aged 50 to 65 in good health and CMV-seropositive. Input material: PBMCs. The CDR3, as DNA: TGTGCCAGCAGTGAAGTGGGACTGGGGCTCTATGGCTACACCTTC. Amino acid sequence: CASSEVGLGLYGYTF.